This T cell receptor (beta chain) is drawn from a study of regulatory T cells in long-lasting Graves disease. Study-wide points: Persistent Graves' patients showed less TCR diversity than newly diagnosed ones.

For TCR beta, libraries came from iRepertoire HTBI primers and Arm-PCR of CDR3 regions. Source study methods: Across all samples, more than 60 TRBV segments and about 13 TRBJ segments were identified. TCRdb re-analysed the multiplex PCR reads in MiXCR, keeping a single row per CDR3 protein. None of the V and J calls come from the authors' own analysis; TCRdb made them. The sample has 500,000 to 800,000 distinct CDR3 sequences; 30% are singletons. This CDR3 contains 12 residues. Germline V gene data show CDR1 as LGHDT and CDR2 as YNNKEL (reference sequence). V lost 0 bases, J lost 12 bases, and 11 bases lay in between. On this clonotype: Its antigen is not identified.

Indicated time point: persistent/refractory GD, antithyroid drugs over 5 years with positive TRAb. The TCR library was prepared using RNA isolated from PBMCs. The receptor's source is a female donor with Graves disease. V and J are TRBV3-1 and TRBJ1-1; tentative D call: TRBD1 (5 bases). The source was peripheral blood mononuclear cells (PBMCs), collected when the disease was refractory, from a patient treated with antithyroid drugs. CDR3 in DNA: TGTGCCAGCAGCCAAGATTCGTACAGGCCTTTCTTT. Protein product: CASSQDSYRPFF.